The 30 T cell receptor beta chains presented below share a single source sample, sequenced in a study of blood T cells in healthy people across ages. The use of a sample-barcoded 5' primer and a J-beta primer mix characterized a second PCR of about 7 to 12 cycles. TCRdb passed the 5' RACE reads through MiXCR, listing each CDR3 protein once. The profile covers approximately 1.5 million distinct CDR3 sequences, with about 35% appearing a single time and about 10% taken by the ten largest. Sequencing was performed on blood. The receptors stem from a young woman in good health.

The gene calls are TRBV28 and TRBJ2-5; D not resolved. The tail of the sequence fits TRBJ2-7 better, so the J call may be wrong. CDR1 is MDHEN and CDR2 is SYDVKM in the germline V gene. The CDR3 is 14 residues long. CDR3 bases: TGTGCCAGCAGTTTACCCGGGCAGATTCACGAGCAGTACTTC. It is translated as CASSLPGQIHEQYF.

This rearrangement joins TRBV20-1 to TRBJ2-5; no clear D gene. The germline V and J ends were trimmed by 6 bases and 5 bases, with 7 bases remaining between them. The CDR3 consists of 10 residues. Germline V lookup: CDR1 DFQATT, CDR2 SNEGSKA (reference sequence). CDR3 sequence: CSALSETQYF. The CDR3 DNA reads TGCAGTGCGCTTAGCGAGACCCAGTACTTC.

This clonotype has only a few counts. The chain joins TRBV6-6 to TRBJ2-7; 8 bases align to TRBD2. Germline V lookup: CDR1 MNHNY, CDR2 SVGAGI (reference sequence). The ends lost 2 bases at V and 4 bases at J; junction bases unmatched: 7. The length of the CDR3 is 15 residues. Here the CDR3 DNA reads TGTGCCAGCAGTTACGTCCGGGGGGGGGCGTACGAGCAGTACTTC. This encodes CASSYVRGGAYEQYF.

This clonotype was picked up a small number of times. The genes are TRBV4-1 and TRBJ2-7; no reliable D call. V lost 0 bases, J lost 5 bases, and 14 bases lay in between. This CDR3 is built from 15 residues. Germline V gene data show CDR1 as MGHRA and CDR2 as YSYEKL. The CDR3 nucleotides are TGCGCCAGCAGCCAAGAGGGTAGCAACTGCAACGAGCAGTACTTC. The encoded protein is CASSQEGSNCNEQYF.

The chain employs TRBV6-6 and TRBJ1-2; TRBD1 might be the D (6 bases). Trimming took off 8 bases at V and 0 bases at J, with 10 bases between the two ends. Per the germline V gene, CDR1 is MNHNY and CDR2 is SVGAGI (reference sequence). The CDR3 length is 13 residues. In DNA, the CDR3 is TGTGCCAGCCGGGACAAAACTAACTATGGCTACACCTTC. This translates into CASRDKTNYGYTF.

This clonotype has a count of ten or more. The chain uses TRBV7-2 and TRBJ2-7, with 9 bases lining up with TRBD2. Germline V gene lookup returns CDR1 SGHTA and CDR2 FQGNSA. The CDR3 is made up of 15 amino acids. J was trimmed by 3 bases and V by 5 bases; bases with no gene match: 8. CDR3 amino acids: CASSLRLAANYEQYF. The CDR3 region has the DNA TGTGCCAGCAGCCTCAGACTAGCGGCGAACTACGAGCAGTACTTC. Full variable domain (remainder filled in from reference TRBV7-2 and TRBJ2-7): GAGVSQSPSNKVTEKGKDVELRCDPISGHTALYWYRQSLGQGLEFLIYFQGNSAPDKSGLPSDRFSAERTGGSVSTLTIQRTQQEDSAVYLCASSLRLAANYEQYFGPGTRLTVT.

The rearrangement uses TRBV6-2 or TRBV6-3 and TRBJ2-1; D not certain. V dropped 5 bases and J dropped 3 bases, with 8 bases sitting between them. The CDR3 extends over 13 amino acids. Germline lookup yields CDR1 MNHEY and CDR2 SVGEGT. CDR3 in amino acids: CASSVQRYNEQFF. In DNA, the CDR3 is TGTGCCAGCAGTGTCCAGCGCTACAATGAGCAGTTCTTC.

This clonotype was observed a handful of times. The chain recombines TRBV5-1 with TRBJ2-6, with D possibly called TRBD1 or TRBD2 (6 bases each). Trimming took off 7 bases at V and 0 bases at J, with 14 bases between the two ends. CDR3 size: 16 residues. Germline V CDR1 and CDR2: SGHRS, YFSETQ. CDR3 sequence: CASQGTFSSGANVLTF. The CDR3 region has the DNA TGCGCCAGCCAGGGGACTTTCAGCTCTGGGGCCAACGTCCTGACTTTC. The full variable domain, its missing parts supplied by reference TRBV5-1 and TRBJ2-6, is KAGVTQTPRYLIKTRGQQVTLSCSPISGHRSVSWYQQTPGQGLQFLFEYFSETQRNKGNFPGRFSGRQFSNSRSEMNVSTLELGDSALYLCASQGTFSSGANVLTFGAGSRLTVL.

Remarks on this clonotype: It may be a read error: a sequence one base away is much more abundant. The V gene is TRBV20-1, the J gene TRBJ2-3; D perhaps matches TRBD2 (5 bases). V gave up 2 bases and J gave up 1 base, with 13 bases separating them. The CDR3 covers 15 residues. The germline CDR1 and CDR2 sequences are DFQATT and SNEGSKA (reference sequence). Here the CDR3 reads CSARPVRERTDTQYF. The CDR3 DNA reads as TGCAGTGCTAGACCTGTCCGGGAACGCACAGATACGCAGTATTTT.

This clonotype turned up a few times. This rearrangement joins TRBV7-9 to TRBJ2-5; TRBD1 aligns across 8 bases. There are 14 residues in the CDR3. Germline trimming cut 5 bases from V and 5 bases from J; bases unmatched to any gene: 7. Germline V lookup: CDR1 SEHNR, CDR2 FQNEAQ (reference sequence). The DNA of the CDR3 is TGTGCCAGCAGCAGGTCAGGGGGCCGGGAGACCCAGTACTTC. This codes for CASSRSGGRETQYF.

The sample holds a few counts of this clonotype. The rearrangement joins TRBV29-1 to TRBJ1-4; possible D gene TRBD1, 5 bases. This CDR3 contains 12 residues. Trimming left V 4 bases short and J 8 bases short, with 11 bases between. CDR1 is SQVTM and CDR2 is ANQGSEA in the germline V gene. This CDR3 is CSVGEGREKLFF. As DNA, the CDR3 is TGCAGCGTTGGGGAGGGGAGGGAAAAACTGTTTTTT. The full variable domain, completed using reference TRBV29-1 and TRBJ1-4, is SAVISQKPSRDICQRGTSLTIQCQVDSQVTMMFWYRQQPGQSLTLIATANQGSEATYESGFVIDKFPISRPNLTFSTLTVSNMSPEDSSIYLCSVGEGREKLFFGSGTQLSVL.

V is TRBV29-1 and J is TRBJ2-7, with a possible D match to TRBD1 (5 bases). The J call may be incorrect, as the DNA end agrees better with TRBJ2-5. Germline CDR1 SQVTM, CDR2 ANQGSEA. CDR3 length: 11 amino acids. This CDR3 is CSVELGQTQYF. CDR3 nucleotide sequence: TGCAGCGTTGAATTGGGGCAGACCCAGTACTTC.

Only a few counts were recorded for this clonotype. This chain uses TRBV7-3 with TRBJ1-2; TRBD1 matches 7 bases. CDR3 size: 14 residues. V was pared by 5 bases and J by 4 bases, with 7 bases of the junction left unmatched. Germline V gene data show CDR1 as SGHTA and CDR2 as FQGTGA. The CDR3 region is CASSDQGQTYGYTF. CDR3 DNA: TGTGCCAGCAGCGACCAGGGACAGACCTATGGCTACACCTTC.

The V and J genes are TRBV11-2 and TRBJ2-7; possibly TRBD2 for D (7 bases). Germline-derived CDR1 and CDR2 are SGHAT and FQNNGV. The V and J ends lost 4 bases and 2 bases respectively, with 12 bases between them. The CDR3 has 14 amino acids. DNA for the CDR3: TGTGCCAGCAGCTCTCCGGGGGGCCCCTACGAGCAGTACTTC. Amino acids: CASSSPGGPYEQYF.

This clonotype turned up a few times. V and J are TRBV25-1 and TRBJ1-6; D is undetermined. Between the trimmed V and J ends, which lost 3 bases and 7 bases, there was a span of 13 bases. The CDR3 is made up of 15 amino acids. Germline V gene lookup returns CDR1 MGHDK and CDR2 SYGVNS. CDR3 bases: TGTGCCAGCAGTGAGCCGAAAAGGATAAATTCACCCCTCCACTTT. Translating it yields CASSEPKRINSPLHF.

This clonotype was counted a few times. This rearrangement joins TRBV29-1 to TRBJ2-1; possible D gene TRBD1, 6 bases. The CDR3 is 13 residues long. Germline assignment: CDR1 SQVTM and CDR2 ANQGSEA. V lost 0 bases and J lost 4, with 7 bases in between. The CDR3 loop reads CSVEEGGYNEQFF. In nucleotides, the CDR3 is TGCAGCGTTGAAGAAGGGGGATACAATGAGCAGTTCTTC.

The chain links TRBV11-2 to TRBJ2-7; D is possibly TRBD2 (6 bases). V lost 6 bases to trimming and J lost 5 bases, with 20 bases between them. CDR3 length: 15 amino acids. CDR1 is SGHAT and CDR2 is FQNNGV in the germline V gene. Here the CDR3 DNA reads TGTGCCAGCAGTTTGGAGGGTGGGCCGGGGAACGAGCAGTACTTC. It yields the protein CASSLEGGPGNEQYF. The full variable domain, completed using reference TRBV11-2 and TRBJ2-7, is EAGVAQSPRYKIIEKRQSVAFWCNPISGHATLYWYQQILGQGPKLLIQFQNNGVVDDSQLPKDRFSAERLKGVDSTLKIQPAKLEDSAVYLCASSLEGGPGNEQYFGPGTRLTVT.

Regarding this clonotype: One end of the junction varies from germline; a read error may be responsible. The chain links TRBV20-1 to TRBJ2-1; weak D call: TRBD2 (6 bases). Germline lookup yields CDR1 DFQATT and CDR2 SNEGSKA (reference sequence). The CDR3 extends over 16 amino acids. The CDR3 DNA is TGCAGTGCCAGAGTGGGAACTAGCACTTCCTACAATGAGCAGTTCTTC. It yields the protein CSARVGTSTSYNEQFF.

This clonotype has just one count. Germline is not matched at one junction end, which may reflect a read error. The chain carries TRBV4-2 and TRBJ2-5; possible D gene TRBD2, 5 bases. Germline V lookup: CDR1 LGHNA, CDR2 YNFKEQ. CDR3 size: 15 residues. The DNA for the CDR3 is TGTGCCAACAGCCAAGAGAGGGTCCCCCAAGAGACCCAGTACTTC. As protein: CANSQERVPQETQYF.

This clonotype has a handful of counts. J is TRBJ1-2 and V is TRBV20-1; 7 positions match TRBD1. This CDR3 has 15 residues. V lost 4 bases and J lost 1; bases outside the gene matches: 9. The germline V gene has CDR1 DFQATT and CDR2 SNEGSKA (reference sequence). The CDR3 nucleotides read TGCAGTGCTAAACGATCAGGGGGGGATAACTATGGCTACACCTTC. Its translation is CSAKRSGGDNYGYTF.

The rearrangement joins TRBV9 to TRBJ1-1; D is unresolved. V lost 6 bases and J lost 10, with 22 bases in between. This CDR3 has 14 amino acids. CDR1 and CDR2 (germline): SGDLS, YYNGEE. The CDR3 DNA is TGTGCCAGCAACCCCCAAAGTCCAGAACGAAGAGCTTTCTTT. Its translation is CASNPQSPERRAFF.

The rearrangement joins TRBV7-3 to TRBJ2-2; D could derive from TRBD1 or TRBD2 (6 bases each). CDR1 is SGHTA, CDR2 FQGTGA, per germline. The CDR3 spans 18 residues. With 4 bases removed from V and 5 bases from J, the gap between germline ends came to 23 bases. The CDR3 loop reads CASSYLGTPSRGTGELFF. DNA for the CDR3: TGTGCCAGCAGCTACCTGGGGACACCCTCCCGGGGGACCGGGGAGCTGTTTTTT.

The chain uses TRBV3-1 and TRBJ2-1; D gene uncertain. V was trimmed by 0 bases and J by 10 bases, leaving 7 bases between them. In germline, CDR1 is LGHDT, CDR2 YNNKEL (reference sequence). CDR3 length equals 12 residues. CDR3 DNA: TGTGCCAGCAGCCAAGAATTGGGGGAGCAGTTCTTC. It is translated as CASSQELGEQFF.

This clonotype was detected a few times. The chain has TRBV7-9 and TRBJ2-7; D may correspond to TRBD1 or TRBD2 (5 bases each). V lost 1 base to trimming and J lost 7 bases, with 14 bases between them. Germline lookup yields CDR1 SEHNR and CDR2 FQNEAQ (reference sequence). CDR3 length: 14 residues. The CDR3 protein is CASSLEGEHLEQYF. In DNA, the CDR3 is TGTGCCAGCAGCTTAGAAGGGGAGCATCTTGAGCAGTACTTC.

The chain combines TRBV12-3 or TRBV12-4 with TRBJ1-1, with a weak D call TRBD1 (6 bases). This CDR3 has 19 residues. V lost 5 bases and J 1 base, leaving 26 bases between the germline ends. CDR3 amino acids: CASSKNRDKIRGKNTEAFF. The CDR3 nucleotides read TGTGCCAGCAGTAAAAACCGGGACAAAATACGAGGCAAGAACACTGAAGCTTTCTTT.

This chain uses TRBV20-1 with TRBJ2-3; D is possibly TRBD2 (5 bases). The V and J ends lost 0 bases and 8 bases respectively, with 21 bases between them. CDR1 and CDR2 (germline): DFQATT, SNEGSKA (reference sequence). The CDR3 covers 16 residues. CDR3 sequence: CSARDPSDSPLATQYF. For the CDR3, the DNA is TGCAGTGCTAGAGACCCATCGGACTCCCCTTTAGCTACGCAGTATTTT.

In this sample, this clonotype turned up a few times. This chain connects TRBV28 to TRBJ1-1; tentative D call: TRBD1 (5 bases). The CDR3 is 14 residues long. Trimming cost V 7 bases and J 4 bases, with 16 bases left between them. From germline, CDR1 is MDHEN and CDR2 SYDVKM. The DNA for the CDR3 is TGTGCCAGCACCCTGACACCAGGGAGCACTGAAGCTTTCTTT. The encoded protein is CASTLTPGSTEAFF.

Only a few counts were recorded for this clonotype. The V and J genes are TRBV20-1 and TRBJ2-5; 8 bases are a match to TRBD2. CDR3 length: 15 residues. Germline CDR1 DFQATT, CDR2 SNEGSKA (reference sequence). After removal of 0 bases from V and 5 bases from J, the junction contained 8 bases not matched to a gene. The CDR3 DNA follows: TGCAGTGCTAGAGATCGGGAGGGGTCGCGGGAGACCCAGTACTTC. Amino acid sequence: CSARDREGSRETQYF.

This clonotype was counted only a few times. The chain joins TRBV21-1 to TRBJ1-5. TRBV21-1 is termed a pseudogene. This CDR3 has 16 residues. The CDR3 nucleotides read TGTGCCAGCAGCGAGGGGGGAGGGGATAGCAATCAGCCCCAGCATTTT. Its protein is CASSEGGGDSNQPQHF.

The chain joins TRBV4-1 to TRBJ2-1, with 8 positions matching TRBD2. The germline V gene has CDR1 MGHRA and CDR2 YSYEKL. V dropped 3 bases and J dropped 12; count of bases not matched to a gene: 4. The length of the CDR3 is 12 residues. The CDR3 bases are TGCGCCAGCAGCCAGCCGGGACTAGGGCAGTTCTTC. Encoded protein: CASSQPGLGQFF.